This paragraph covers one TCR beta chain sequence. The data were taken from a study of blood T cell repertoires in COVID-19. Study information: Sites in the United States, Italy and Spain provided acute and convalescent COVID-19 samples. PBMCs, B-cell-depleted T cells, or T cells were the source of the cDNA or gDNA that made up the material.

Seattle patients were enrolled while actively infected and followed longitudinally. CDR1 and CDR2 from the germline V gene are MDHEN and SYDVKM. This CDR3 contains 13 residues. Trimming cost V 6 bases and J 7 bases, with 13 bases left between them. Profiling relied on immunoSEQ multiplex PCR, and the TCRdb table lists in-frame clones only, not all of them. Found here are 85,000 to 130,000 clones, 76% of them singletons; the top ten hold more than 5%. The receptor was derived from a man older than 75 with COVID-19, enrolled during active disease. Sequenced material: peripheral blood. V is TRBV28 and J is TRBJ2-1; D not resolved. CDR3 coding DNA: TGTGCCAGCAGAGCGACGTACCAAAATGAGCAGTTCTTC. Its protein is CASRATYQNEQFF.